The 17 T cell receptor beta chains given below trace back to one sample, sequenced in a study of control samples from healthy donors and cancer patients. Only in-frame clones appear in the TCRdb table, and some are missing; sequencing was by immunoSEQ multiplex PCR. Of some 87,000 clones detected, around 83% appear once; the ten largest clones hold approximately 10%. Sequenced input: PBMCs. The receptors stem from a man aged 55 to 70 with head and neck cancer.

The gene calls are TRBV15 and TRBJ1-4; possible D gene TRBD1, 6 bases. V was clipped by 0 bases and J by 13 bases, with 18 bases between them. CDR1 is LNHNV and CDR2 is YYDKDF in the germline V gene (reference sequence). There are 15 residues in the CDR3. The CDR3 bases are TGTGCCACCAGCAGAGATAGGGGAGGGGGTCGTGGACTGTTTTTT. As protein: CATSRDRGGGRGLFF.

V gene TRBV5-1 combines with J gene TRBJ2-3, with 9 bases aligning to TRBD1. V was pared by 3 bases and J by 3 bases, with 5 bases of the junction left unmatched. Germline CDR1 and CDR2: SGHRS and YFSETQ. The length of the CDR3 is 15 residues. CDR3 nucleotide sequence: TGCGCCAGCAGCTCTGACAGGGGGAGGACAGATACGCAGTATTTT. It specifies CASSSDRGRTDTQYF. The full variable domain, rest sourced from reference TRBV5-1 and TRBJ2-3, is KAGVTQTPRYLIKTRGQQVTLSCSPISGHRSVSWYQQTPGQGLQFLFEYFSETQRNKGNFPGRFSGRQFSNSRSEMNVSTLELGDSALYLCASSSDRGRTDTQYFGPGTRLTVL.

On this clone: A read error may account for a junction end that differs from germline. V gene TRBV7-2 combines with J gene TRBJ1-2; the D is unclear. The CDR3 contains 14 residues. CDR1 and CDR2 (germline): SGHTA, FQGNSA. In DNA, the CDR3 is TGTGCCAGCAGCTCACAGAGGTCTAACTATGGCTACATCTTC. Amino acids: CASSSQRSNYGYIF.

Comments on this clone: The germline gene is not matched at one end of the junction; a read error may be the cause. The CDR3 loop is CASSPTQNTGELFF. The CDR3 bases are TGTGCCAGCTCCCCGACTCAGAACACCGGGGAGCTGTTTTTT. The genes are TRBV10-1 and TRBJ2-2, with D hard to call. This CDR3 has 14 residues. The V gene's germline CDR1 is WNHNN and CDR2 SYGVQD (reference sequence).

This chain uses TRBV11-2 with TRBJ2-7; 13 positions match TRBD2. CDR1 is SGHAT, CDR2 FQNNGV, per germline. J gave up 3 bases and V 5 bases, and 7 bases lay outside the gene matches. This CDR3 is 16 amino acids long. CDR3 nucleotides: TGTGCCAGCAGCCCGAGACTAGCGGGAGGAAGCTACGAGCAGTACTTC. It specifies CASSPRLAGGSYEQYF.

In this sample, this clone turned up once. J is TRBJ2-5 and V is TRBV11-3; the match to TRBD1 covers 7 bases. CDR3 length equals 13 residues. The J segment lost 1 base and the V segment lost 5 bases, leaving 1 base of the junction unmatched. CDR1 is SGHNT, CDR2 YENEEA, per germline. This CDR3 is CASSRDSQETQYF. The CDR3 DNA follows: TGTGCCAGCAGCAGGGACAGCCAAGAGACCCAGTACTTC.

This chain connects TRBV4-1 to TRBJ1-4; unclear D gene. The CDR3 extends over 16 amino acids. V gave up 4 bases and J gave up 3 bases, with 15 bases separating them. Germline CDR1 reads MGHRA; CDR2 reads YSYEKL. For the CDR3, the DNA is TGCGCCAGCAGCCCGGCCCTCCCTCGGCCTAATGAAAAACTGTTTTTT. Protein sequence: CASSPALPRPNEKLFF.

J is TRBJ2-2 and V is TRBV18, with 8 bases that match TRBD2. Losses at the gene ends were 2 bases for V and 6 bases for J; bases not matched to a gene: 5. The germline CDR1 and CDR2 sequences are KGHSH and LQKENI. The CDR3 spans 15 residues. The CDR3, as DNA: TGTGCCAGCTCACCATTAGCGGGGATCGCCGGGGAGCTGTTTTTT. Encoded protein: CASSPLAGIAGELFF.

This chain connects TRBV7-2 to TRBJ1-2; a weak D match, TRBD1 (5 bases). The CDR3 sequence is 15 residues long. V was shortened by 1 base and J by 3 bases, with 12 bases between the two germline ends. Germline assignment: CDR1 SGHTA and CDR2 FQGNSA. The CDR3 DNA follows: TGTGCCAGCAGCTTAGGCCAGGGTGGCTACTATGGCTACACCTTC. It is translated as CASSLGQGGYYGYTF.

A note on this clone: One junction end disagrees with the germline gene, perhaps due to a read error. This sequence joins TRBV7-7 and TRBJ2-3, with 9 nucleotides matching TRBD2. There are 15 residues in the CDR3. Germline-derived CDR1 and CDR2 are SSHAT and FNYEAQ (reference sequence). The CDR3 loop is CASSEGLAGADTQYF. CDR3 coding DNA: TGTGCTAGCAGCGAGGGACTAGCCGGAGCAGATACGCAGTATTTT.

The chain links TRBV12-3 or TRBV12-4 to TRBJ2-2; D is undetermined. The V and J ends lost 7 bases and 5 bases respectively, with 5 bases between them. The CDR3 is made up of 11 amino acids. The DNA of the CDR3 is TGTGCCAGCATGGTTACCGGGGAGCTGTTTTTT. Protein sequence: CASMVTGELFF.

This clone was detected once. The CDR3 reads CASSWDRWEDTIYF. DNA for the CDR3: TGCGCCAGCAGCTGGGACAGGTGGGAGGACACCATATATTTT. The chain combines TRBV5-1 with TRBJ1-3, with 8 positions matching TRBD1. V shed 3 bases, J shed 8 bases, and the junction held 7 bases outside the gene matches. The CDR3 length is 14 residues. Germline V gives CDR1 SGHRS, CDR2 YFSETQ.

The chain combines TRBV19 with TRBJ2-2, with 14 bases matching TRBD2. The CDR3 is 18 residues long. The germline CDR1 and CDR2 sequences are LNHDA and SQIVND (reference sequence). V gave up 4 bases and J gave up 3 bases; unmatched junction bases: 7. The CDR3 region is CASSTTSGRALDTGELFF. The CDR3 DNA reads TGTGCCAGTAGTACGACTAGCGGGAGGGCCCTCGACACCGGGGAGCTGTTTTTT.

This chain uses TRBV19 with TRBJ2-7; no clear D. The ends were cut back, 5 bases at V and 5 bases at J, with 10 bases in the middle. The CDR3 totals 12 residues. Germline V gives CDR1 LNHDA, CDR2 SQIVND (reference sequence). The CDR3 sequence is CASSPRKDEQYF. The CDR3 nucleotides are TGTGCCAGTAGTCCCCGTAAGGACGAGCAGTACTTC.

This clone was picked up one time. This CDR3 reads CASSRTSGSSGQYF. CDR3 bases: TGTGCCAGCAGTCGGACTAGCGGGAGTTCTGGGCAGTACTTC. V and J are TRBV6-5 and TRBJ2-7; 13 positions agree with TRBD2. The CDR3 has 14 amino acids. Germline CDR1 MNHEY, CDR2 SVGAGI. V lost 5 bases, J lost 9 bases, and 7 bases stayed unmatched.

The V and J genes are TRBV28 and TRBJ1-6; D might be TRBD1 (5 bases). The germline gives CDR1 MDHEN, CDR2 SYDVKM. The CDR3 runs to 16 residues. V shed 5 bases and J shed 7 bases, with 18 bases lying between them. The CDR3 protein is CASSSAGTGRNSPLHF. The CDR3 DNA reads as TGTGCCAGCAGTAGCGCCGGGACGGGAAGAAATTCACCCCTCCACTTT.

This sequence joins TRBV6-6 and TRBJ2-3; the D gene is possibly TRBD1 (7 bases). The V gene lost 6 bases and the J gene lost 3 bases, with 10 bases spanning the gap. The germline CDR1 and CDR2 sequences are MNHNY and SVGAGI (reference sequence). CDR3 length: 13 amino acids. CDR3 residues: CASRAGGTDTQYF. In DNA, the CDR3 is TGTGCCAGCAGGGCAGGGGGGACAGATACGCAGTATTTT.